This TCR beta chain stems from a study of tumor-infiltrating lymphocytes in oesophageal squamous cell carcinoma. One entry per CDR3 protein results from TCRdb running MiXCR on the PCR reads. The sample records 15,000 to 20,000 distinct CDR3 sequences, around 43% being singletons. The CDR3 covers 14 residues. CDR1 is SGHTA, CDR2 FQGNSA, per germline. Between the trimmed V and J ends, which lost 1 base and 0 bases, there was a span of 4 bases. Material for sequencing was normal esophageal tissue next to the tumor. This TCR derives from a female donor with esophageal squamous cell carcinoma. The chain employs TRBV7-2 and TRBJ1-3; D remains unclear. DNA of the CDR3: TGTGCCAGCAGCTTAGACAGCTCTGGAAACACCATATATTTT. This gives the protein CASSLDSSGNTIYF.